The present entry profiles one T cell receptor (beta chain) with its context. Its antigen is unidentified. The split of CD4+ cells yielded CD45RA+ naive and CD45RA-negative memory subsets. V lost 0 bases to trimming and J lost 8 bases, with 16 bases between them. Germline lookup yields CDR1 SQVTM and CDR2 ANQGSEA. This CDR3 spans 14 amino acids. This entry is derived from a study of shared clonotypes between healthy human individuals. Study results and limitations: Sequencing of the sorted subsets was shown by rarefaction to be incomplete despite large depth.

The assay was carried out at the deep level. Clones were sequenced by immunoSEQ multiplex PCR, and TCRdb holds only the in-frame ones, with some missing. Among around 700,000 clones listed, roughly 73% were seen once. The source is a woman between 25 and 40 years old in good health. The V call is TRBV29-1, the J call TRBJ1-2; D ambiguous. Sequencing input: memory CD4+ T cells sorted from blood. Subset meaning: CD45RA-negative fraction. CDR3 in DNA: TGCAGCGTTGAAGAGTCACTGGGGTTGGGAGGCTACACCTTC. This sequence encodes CSVEESLGLGGYTF.